These T cell receptor beta chains were read from a single sample in a study of vaccination and CD4 T cells after COVID-19. TCRdb processed the PCR reads anew with MiXCR; each CDR3 protein has one entry. Of some 26,000 distinct CDR3 sequences listed, under 65% are singletons. This sample comprised CD4+ T cells from blood, obtained about 7 months after SARS-CoV-2 vaccination. The source is a human donor who had recovered from COVID-19. CDR3s include the opening cysteine and the closing phenylalanine or tryptophan.

j_call v_call cdr3_aa
TRBJ1-1 TRBV15 CATSRDKALLAEAFF
TRBJ2-7 TRBV21-1 CASFKGGRTSHEQYF
TRBJ2-7 TRBV7-6 CASSPLTSGGSGTGEQYF
TRBJ2-7 TRBV27 CASSLGLGGTTYEQYF
TRBJ1-1 TRBV7-7 CASSLGDITEAFF
TRBJ1-5 TRBV18 CASSLQVSNQPQHF
TRBJ2-7 TRBV24-1 CATSDFTGTGVYEQYF
TRBJ1-6 TRBV6-4 CASSDRDNSPLHF
TRBJ1-3 TRBV7-9 CASSAPGTGSGNTIYF
TRBJ1-3 TRBV27 CASSPGQGYGNTIYF
TRBJ2-1 TRBV7-9 CASSFRDRGDNEQFF
TRBJ2-6 TRBV28 CASSQDSWTGANVLTF
TRBJ2-3 TRBV14 CASSRGDYLRTDTQYF
TRBJ2-3 TRBV7-8 CASSLRDTQYF
TRBJ2-5 TRBV29-1 CSVWGWETQYF
TRBJ1-1 TRBV7-3 CASSQDGGGNTEAFF
TRBJ2-5 TRBV29-1 CSVDGGGQETQYF
TRBJ2-5 TRBV12-3/TRBV12-4 CASSPRTGAETQYF
TRBJ2-7 TRBV7-8 CASSTAGTGSYEQYF
TRBJ2-7 TRBV27 CASSSLTRSGYEQYF
TRBJ1-5 TRBV20-1 CSARETGGKGQPQHF
TRBJ2-7 TRBV28 CASSLTGGSEQYF
TRBJ1-5 TRBV7-2 CASSRTGAQNQPQHF
TRBJ1-5 TRBV4-1 CASSQDRGLGQPQHF
TRBJ2-5 TRBV7-3 CASSPMPGETQYF
TRBJ1-6 TRBV10-3 CAIKTLRGPKTVHF
TRBJ2-1 TRBV6-1 CASSPGLAGVGEQFF
TRBJ1-1 TRBV28 CATGPDTEAFF
TRBJ2-7 TRBV15 CATSRSAGDRGRYEQYF
TRBJ2-5 TRBV29-1 CSVEDRETQYF
TRBJ2-7 TRBV7-2 CASSSTSVSYEQYF
TRBJ2-5 TRBV11-2 CASSSYRTQETQYF
TRBJ2-3 TRBV7-3 CASSLGQGTDTQYF
TRBJ2-3 TRBV20-1 CSANPGQGGDTQYF
TRBJ2-7 TRBV6-4 CASSTGAHNYEQYF
TRBJ2-7 TRBV28 CASRRRGRGSYEQYF
TRBJ2-3 TRBV15 CATSRDLNYFTDTQYF
TRBJ1-6 TRBV6-1 CAGKRSGDSPLHF
TRBJ2-1 TRBV20-1 CSARDPAVSYNEQFF
TRBJ1-2 TRBV27 CASSPIRDLWGYTF
TRBJ2-5 TRBV7-9 CASSPRASQETQYF
TRBJ2-3 TRBV6-1 CASSGLAGGTDTQYF
TRBJ2-3 TRBV4-3 CASSRLRRDQEGQYF
TRBJ2-7 TRBV20-1 CSARDYDGSYEQYF
TRBJ1-2 TRBV6-1 CASRGGVLGYTF
TRBJ2-1 TRBV27 CATLPRGTNEQFF
TRBJ2-5 TRBV10-3 CAISRTSGGQETQYF
TRBJ2-1 TRBV7-3 CASSSGPEGTNEQFF
TRBJ1-1 TRBV7-9 CASSPLDGGANTEAFF
TRBJ1-2 TRBV5-1 CASSLEGGYGYTF
TRBJ1-2 TRBV11-1 CASSLIGTYGYTF
TRBJ2-5 TRBV5-6 CASSLASLATPQETQYF
TRBJ2-5 TRBV9 CASSGTSGIETQYF
TRBJ1-2 TRBV6-1 CATSTEPGGGYTF
TRBJ2-2 TRBV28 CASAGSTGELFF